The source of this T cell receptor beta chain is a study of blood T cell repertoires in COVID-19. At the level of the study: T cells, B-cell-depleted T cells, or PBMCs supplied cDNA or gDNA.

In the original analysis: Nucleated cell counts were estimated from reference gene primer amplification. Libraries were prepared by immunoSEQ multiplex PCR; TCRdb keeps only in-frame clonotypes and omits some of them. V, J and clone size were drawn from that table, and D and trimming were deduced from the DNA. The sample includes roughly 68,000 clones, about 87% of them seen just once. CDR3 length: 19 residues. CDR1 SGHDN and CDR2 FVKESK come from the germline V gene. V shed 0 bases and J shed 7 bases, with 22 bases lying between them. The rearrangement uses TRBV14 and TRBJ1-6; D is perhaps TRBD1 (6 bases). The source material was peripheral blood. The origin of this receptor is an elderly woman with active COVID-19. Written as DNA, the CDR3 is TGTGCCAGCAGCCAAGATCGGGTCCCCGGGCACAGGGTGAATTCACCCCTCCACTTT. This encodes CASSQDRVPGHRVNSPLHF.